Listed below are T cell receptor beta chains from one sample, sequenced in a study of CXCR3-negative and CXCR3-positive naive CD8 T cells. TCRdb reprocessed the 5' RACE reads; each CDR3 protein has one entry and no DNA is given. The sample has 50,000 to 65,000 distinct CDR3 sequences; the top ten hold approximately 4.5%. The sequenced sample was naive CXCR3- CD8+ T cells from blood. These receptors were obtained from a human donor in good health. Some clones in this sample may be carry-over from other donors' samples. Both conserved end residues are part of each CDR3.

V gene	CDR3 length	J gene	CDR3 protein
TRBV6-6	18	TRBJ1-1	CASSLVIRDIGTNTEAFF
TRBV11-2	13	TRBJ2-7	CASSWDSSYEQYF
TRBV29-1	16	TRBJ2-7	CSVRRGYGQGSYEQYF
TRBV5-1	15	TRBJ1-4	CASSSGRSFNEKLFF
TRBV7-3	13	TRBJ1-1	CASSLEAGTEAFF
TRBV14	17	TRBJ2-7	CASSQDGLTTKGYEQYF
TRBV15	14	TRBJ2-7	CATSRAGTDREQYF
TRBV28	14	TRBJ1-5	CASSLGVGNQPQHF
TRBV20-1	17	TRBJ1-5	CSAKSGILLGSNQPQHF
TRBV20-1	16	TRBJ1-1	CSARPYVGQGATEAFF
TRBV7-3	13	TRBJ2-7	CASSPPGSYEQYF
TRBV29-1	14	TRBJ2-7	CSVEKAETTYEQYF
TRBV4-3	14	TRBJ1-1	CASSQDRNKPEAFF
TRBV29-1	14	TRBJ2-3	CSVVPSGEIDTQYF
TRBV20-1	15	TRBJ2-5	CSASHSRGRQETQYF
TRBV29-1	14	TRBJ2-3	CSVSRGGATDTQYF
TRBV7-2	14	TRBJ2-7	CASSFGGPAYEQYF
TRBV2	15	TRBJ1-1	CASSGPGRANTEAFF
TRBV20-1	14	TRBJ2-5	CSARNSDGQETQYF
TRBV20-1	13	TRBJ2-1	CSARDHRYNEQFF
TRBV28	20	TRBJ2-1	CASTTISIADPRWGYNEQFF
TRBV7-6	17	TRBJ2-2	CASLRTQGGANTGELFF